The clone carrying this T cell receptor beta chain was observed a handful of times. This sample stems from a study of blood T cell repertoires in COVID-19. Study information: Samples of COVID-19 (acute and convalescent) were obtained from the United States, Italy and Spain.

The repertoire was sequenced with immunoSEQ multiplex PCR; TCRdb's copy has only in-frame clones and lacks some. The sample has 100,000 to 150,000 clones, approximately 82% seen once. This clonotype was sampled from a man in his sixties with acute or convalescent COVID-19. The sequenced sample consisted of peripheral blood.

The chain's CDR3 is CASSLAGLTEAFF. The CDR3 DNA reads TGTGCCAGCAGCTTAGCGGGCCTCACTGAAGCTTTCTTT. The rearrangement uses TRBV7-9 and TRBJ1-1; D is unclear. Germline V gives CDR1 SEHNR, CDR2 FQNEAQ (reference sequence). Trimming removed 0 bases at V and 4 bases at J, with 6 bases between. The CDR3 sequence is 13 residues long.